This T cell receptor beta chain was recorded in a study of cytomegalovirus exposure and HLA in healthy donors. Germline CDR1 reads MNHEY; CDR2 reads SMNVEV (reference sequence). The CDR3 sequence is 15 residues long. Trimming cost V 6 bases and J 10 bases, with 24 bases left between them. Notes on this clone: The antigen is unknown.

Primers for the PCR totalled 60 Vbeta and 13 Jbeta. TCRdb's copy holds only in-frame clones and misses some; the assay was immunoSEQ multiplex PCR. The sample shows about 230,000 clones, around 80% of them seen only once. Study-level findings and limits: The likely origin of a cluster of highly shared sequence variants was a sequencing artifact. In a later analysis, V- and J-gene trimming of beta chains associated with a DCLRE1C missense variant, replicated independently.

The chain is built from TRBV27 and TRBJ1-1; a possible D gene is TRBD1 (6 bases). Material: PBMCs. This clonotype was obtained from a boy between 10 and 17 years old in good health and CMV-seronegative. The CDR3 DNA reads TGTGCCAGCAGGCAGGTCGGTGCAGGGGATGGACGAGCTTTCTTT. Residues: CASRQVGAGDGRAFF.